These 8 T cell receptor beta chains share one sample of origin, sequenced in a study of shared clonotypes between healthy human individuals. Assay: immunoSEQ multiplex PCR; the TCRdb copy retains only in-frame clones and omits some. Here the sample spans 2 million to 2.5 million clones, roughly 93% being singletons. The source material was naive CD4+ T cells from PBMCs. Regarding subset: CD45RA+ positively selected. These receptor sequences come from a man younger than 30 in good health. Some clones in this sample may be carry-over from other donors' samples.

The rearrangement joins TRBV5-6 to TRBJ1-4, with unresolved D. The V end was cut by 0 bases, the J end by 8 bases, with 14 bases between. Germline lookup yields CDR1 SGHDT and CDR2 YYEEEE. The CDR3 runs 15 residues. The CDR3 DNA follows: TGTGCCAGCAGCTTGGTTGGGAGTAGAGACGAAAAACTGTTTTTT. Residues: CASSLVGSRDEKLFF.

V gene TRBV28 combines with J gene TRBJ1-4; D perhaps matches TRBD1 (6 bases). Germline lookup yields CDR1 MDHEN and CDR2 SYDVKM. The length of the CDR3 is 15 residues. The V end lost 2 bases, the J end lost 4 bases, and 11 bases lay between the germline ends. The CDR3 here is CASSLRGGGNEKLFF. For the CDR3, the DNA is TGTGCCAGCAGTTTACGGGGAGGGGGTAATGAAAAACTGTTTTTT.

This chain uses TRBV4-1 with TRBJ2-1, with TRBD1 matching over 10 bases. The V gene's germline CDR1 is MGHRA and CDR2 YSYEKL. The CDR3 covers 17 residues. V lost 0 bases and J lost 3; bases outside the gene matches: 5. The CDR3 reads CASSQDPDRGDYNEQFF. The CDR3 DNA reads TGCGCCAGCAGCCAAGATCCGGACAGGGGGGACTACAATGAGCAGTTCTTC.

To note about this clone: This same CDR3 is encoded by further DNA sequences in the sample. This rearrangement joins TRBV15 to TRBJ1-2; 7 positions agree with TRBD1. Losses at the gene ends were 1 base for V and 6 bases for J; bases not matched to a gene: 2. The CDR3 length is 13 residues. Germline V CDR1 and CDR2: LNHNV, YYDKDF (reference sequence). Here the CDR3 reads CATSRGTGDGYTF. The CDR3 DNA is TGTGCCACCAGCAGAGGGACAGGAGATGGCTACACCTTC.

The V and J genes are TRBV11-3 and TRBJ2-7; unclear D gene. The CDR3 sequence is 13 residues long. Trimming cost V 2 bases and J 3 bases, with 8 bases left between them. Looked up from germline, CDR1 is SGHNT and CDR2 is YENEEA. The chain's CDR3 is CASSLNRNYEQYF. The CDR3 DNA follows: TGTGCCAGCAGCTTAAACCGAAACTACGAGCAGTACTTC.

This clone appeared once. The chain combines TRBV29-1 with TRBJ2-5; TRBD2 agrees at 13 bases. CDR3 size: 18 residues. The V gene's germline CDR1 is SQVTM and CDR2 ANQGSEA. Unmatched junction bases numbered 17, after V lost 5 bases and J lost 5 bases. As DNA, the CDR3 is TGCAGCGTTACGACTAGCGGGAGGCCTCTAAAGGGCCGCGAGACCCAGTACTTC. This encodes CSVTTSGRPLKGRETQYF.

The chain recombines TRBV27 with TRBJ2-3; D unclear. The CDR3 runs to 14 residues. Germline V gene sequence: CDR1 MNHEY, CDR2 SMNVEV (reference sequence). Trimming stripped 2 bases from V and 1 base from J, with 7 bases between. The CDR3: CASSLGQGTDTQYF. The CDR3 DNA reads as TGTGCCAGCAGTTTAGGTCAGGGCACAGATACGCAGTATTTT.

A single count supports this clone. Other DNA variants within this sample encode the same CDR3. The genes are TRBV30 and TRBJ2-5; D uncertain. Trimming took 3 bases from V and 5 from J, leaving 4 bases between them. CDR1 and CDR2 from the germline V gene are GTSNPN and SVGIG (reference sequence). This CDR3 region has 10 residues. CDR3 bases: TGTGCCTGGAGGGGGGAGACCCAGTACTTC. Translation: CAWRGETQYF.